This T cell receptor beta chain came from a study of blood T cell repertoires in COVID-19. This clone was seen once. Per the original methods: Reference gene primers were amplified, and this amplification served to estimate nucleated cell counts. Using immunoSEQ multiplex PCR, the repertoire was profiled, and TCRdb retains in-frame clones only, with some absent. V and J calls and clone size follow that table, whereas D and trimming were derived from the DNA. The profile covers roughly 100,000 clones, with 75% to 85% appearing a single time and more than 4.5% taken by the ten largest. This CDR3 has 13 amino acids. From germline, CDR1 is SGDLS and CDR2 YYNGEE. V lost 2 bases and J 4 bases, leaving 9 bases between the germline ends.

This TCR came from a man between 60 and 70 years old with acute or convalescent COVID-19. This sequence joins TRBV9 and TRBJ1-2; tentative D call: TRBD1 (6 bases). Sequenced: peripheral blood. DNA for the CDR3: TGTGCCAGCAGCGTCAGGGGTGCCTATGGCTACACCTTC. Its translation is CASSVRGAYGYTF.